Described below is a single T cell receptor beta chain sequence and its context. What it recognizes is unknown. This sample is part of a study of shared clonotypes between healthy human individuals. Findings and limits, study-wide: Inspection by rarefaction showed sorted-subset sequencing to be incomplete despite large depth.

The CDR3 consists of 16 residues. Losses at the gene ends were 4 bases for V and 5 bases for J; bases not matched to a gene: 10. Germline V CDR1 and CDR2: LNHDA, SQIVND (reference sequence). The assay used deep level. Profiling relied on immunoSEQ multiplex PCR, and the TCRdb table lists in-frame clones only, not all of them. Here the sample spans 2 million or so clones, over 85% being singletons. Donation came from healthy HIV-negative adults that had no recent acute infections or vaccinations. The sample taken for sequencing was naive CD4+ T cells sorted from blood. Subset in this sample: CD45RA+ positively selected. The rearrangement links TRBV19 to TRBJ2-7; 11 nucleotides match TRBD1. The sequence came from a man aged 18 to 35 in good health. The CDR3 coding sequence is TGTGCCAGTAGTACACTTTTGGGACAGGGGGAGAACGAGCAGTACTTC. It specifies CASSTLLGQGENEQYF. Full variable domain (missing parts from reference TRBV19 and TRBJ2-7): DGGITQSPKYLFRKEGQNVTLSCEQNLNHDAMYWYRQDPGQGLRLIYYSQIVNDFQKGDIAEGYSVSREKKESFPLTVTSAQKNPTAFYLCASSTLLGQGENEQYFGPGTRLTVT.